This paragraph reports one T cell receptor beta chain. Its antigen is as yet unknown. These donors, healthy bone marrow donors, were studied. PCR used 60 Vbeta primers and 13 Jbeta primers. Some clones are missing from TCRdb's copy, which holds only in-frame ones; the method was immunoSEQ multiplex PCR. The table includes more than 200,000 clones, more than 75% detected once. This sample was included in a study of cytomegalovirus exposure and HLA in healthy donors. The V end was cut by 0 bases, the J end by 0 bases, with 12 bases between. CDR3 length: 16 residues. From germline, CDR1 is SGDLS and CDR2 YYNGEE. General study findings and limits: Association of approximately 16,000 TCR beta sequences with HLA alleles was found at 0.05 false discovery rate in a later analysis.

Specimen: PBMCs. This clonotype was sampled from a human donor in good health. V usage is TRBV9 and J usage is TRBJ1-1; D might be TRBD1 (6 bases). Here the CDR3 DNA reads TGTGCCAGCAGCGTAGACAGGGAATCGATGAACACTGAAGCTTTCTTT. Residues: CASSVDRESMNTEAFF. Full variable domain (outside the CDR3, taken from reference TRBV9 and TRBJ1-1): DSGVTQTPKHLITATGQRVTLRCSPRSGDLSVYWYQQSLDQGLQFLIQYYNGEERAKGNILERFSAQQFPDLHSELNLSSLELGDSALYFCASSVDRESMNTEAFFGQGTRLTVV.